The present T cell receptor (beta chain) was sequenced within a study of a mutant IDH1 vaccine in newly diagnosed glioma. About the study: Earlier therapy was either radiotherapy, temozolomide, or both, and most got both. Study results and limitations: Among all patients, vaccine-induced immune responses occurred in approximately 93%.

TCRdb's table, derived via immunoSEQ multiplex PCR, lists solely in-frame clones and lacks some. The table records roughly 19,000 clones, around 82% of them present only once. Germline loops: CDR1 MDHEN, CDR2 SYDVKM. V shed 10 bases and J shed 0 bases, with 16 bases lying between them. The CDR3 covers 15 residues. About this clone: Its antigen is not identified.

As to time point: baseline, week 1 (first vaccination visit). Specified treatment: pre-vaccination baseline after standard-of-care therapy. The starting material was PBMCs, obtained from a glioma patient treated with radiotherapy, temozolomide or both. This TCR derives from a man aged 40-55 years with glioma. This chain joins TRBV28 and TRBJ1-3, with D possibly being TRBD1 (6 bases). CDR3 DNA: TGTGCCACGGAAGACAGGCCCAACTCTGGAAACACCATATATTTT. Amino acids: CATEDRPNSGNTIYF.